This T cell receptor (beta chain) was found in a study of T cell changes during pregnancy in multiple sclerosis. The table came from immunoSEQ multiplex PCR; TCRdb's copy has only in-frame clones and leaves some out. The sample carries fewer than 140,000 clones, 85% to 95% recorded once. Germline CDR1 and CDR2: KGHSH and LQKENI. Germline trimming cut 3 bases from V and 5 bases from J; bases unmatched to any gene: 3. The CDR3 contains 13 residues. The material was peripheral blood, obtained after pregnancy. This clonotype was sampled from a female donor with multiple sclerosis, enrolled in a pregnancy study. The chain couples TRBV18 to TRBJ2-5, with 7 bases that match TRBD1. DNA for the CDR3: TGTGCCAGCTCACCGCTACAGGGGGAGACCCAGTACTTC. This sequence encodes CASSPLQGETQYF.